This T cell receptor (beta chain) was identified in a study of T cells in narcolepsy. Regarding the study as a whole: In some patient and control memory CD4+ samples, autoreactive clones were absent. Autoreactive clonotypes reportedly recurred in blood of same and different patients, not controls.

Repertoires were generated with immunoSEQ multiplex PCR, while TCRdb's copy carries only in-frame clones and drops some. Counted here are tens of thousands of clones, roughly 80% occurring once; the ten biggest clones make up 1.1%. As to this clone: Its target is not known.

The CDR3 contains 14 residues. Deletions cut 5 bases from V and 1 base from J, with 11 bases between. Germline-derived CDR1 and CDR2 are SEHNR and FQNEAQ (reference sequence). The receptor was derived from a human donor with narcolepsy. Material: CD45RA- memory CD4+ T cells from PBMCs. The chain carries TRBV7-9 and TRBJ1-1, with a weak D call TRBD1 (5 bases). The CDR3, as DNA: TGTGCCAGCAGCCTAAACACAGGGAACACTGAAGCTTTCTTT. This translates into CASSLNTGNTEAFF.